Listed below are T cell receptor beta chains from one sample, sequenced in a study of blood T cell repertoires in COVID-19. Produced via immunoSEQ multiplex PCR; TCRdb's table is partial and in-frame only. The sample lists under 150,000 clones; around 85% were seen once. Sequencing used peripheral blood. These receptors all come from a woman aged 55-70 years with COVID-19, enrolled during active disease. The CDR3 runs from the conserved cysteine through the conserved F or W. The D gene is left open where the match is weak. Rows give clone size only sometimes, using once, few, many, or a class for an expanded clone.

j_call: TRBJ2-1
v_call: TRBV6-4
clone_size: -
d_call: TRBD2
cdr3_aa: CASSRTSGLYNEQFF
cdr3_nt: TGTGCCAGCAGTCGGACTAGCGGCCTCTACAATGAGCAGTTCTTC

j_call: TRBJ2-3
v_call: TRBV12-3/TRBV12-4
clone_size: -
d_call: -
cdr3_aa: CASSFFPDTQYF
cdr3_nt: TGTGCCAGCAGTTTCTTTCCCGATACGCAGTATTTT

j_call: TRBJ2-3
v_call: TRBV12-5
clone_size: -
d_call: TRBD1
cdr3_aa: CASGPGTGTGVVDTQYF
cdr3_nt: TGTGCTAGTGGTCCTGGTACAGGGACAGGGGTGGTAGATACGCAGTATTTT

j_call: TRBJ1-6
v_call: TRBV27
clone_size: -
d_call: -
cdr3_aa: CASSLFQGGSPLHF
cdr3_nt: TGTGCCAGCAGTTTATTCCAGGGTGGATCACCCCTCCACTTT

j_call: TRBJ2-1
v_call: TRBV19
clone_size: few
d_call: -
cdr3_aa: CASALGGDNEQFF
cdr3_nt: TGTGCCTCGGCTCTTGGAGGGGACAATGAGCAGTTCTTC

j_call: TRBJ1-2
v_call: TRBV5-6
clone_size: -
d_call: TRBD1
cdr3_aa: CASSVDRGYGYTF
cdr3_nt: TGTGCCAGCAGCGTGGACAGGGGCTATGGCTACACCTTC

j_call: TRBJ1-1
v_call: TRBV7-2
clone_size: -
d_call: -
cdr3_aa: CASSLGVVNTEAFF
cdr3_nt: TGTGCCAGCAGCTTAGGAGTGGTGAACACTGAAGCTTTCTTT

j_call: TRBJ1-2
v_call: TRBV5-1
clone_size: once
d_call: -
cdr3_aa: CASSLGRYDSSYGYTF
cdr3_nt: TGCGCCAGCAGCTTGGGTCGATATGACAGTAGCTATGGCTACACCTTC

j_call: TRBJ2-3
v_call: TRBV5-1
clone_size: -
d_call: -
cdr3_aa: CASSLAIELETDTQYF
cdr3_nt: TGCGCCAGCAGCTTGGCCATAGAATTGGAGACAGATACGCAGTATTTT

j_call: TRBJ2-3
v_call: TRBV10-3
clone_size: -
d_call: TRBD2
cdr3_aa: CAISPTSGGYTDTQYF
cdr3_nt: TGTGCCATCAGTCCTACTAGCGGGGGATATACAGATACGCAGTATTTT

j_call: TRBJ1-1
v_call: TRBV5-6
clone_size: -
d_call: -
cdr3_aa: CASSSTLGVDTEAFF
cdr3_nt: TGTGCCAGCAGCTCGACGTTGGGAGTAGACACTGAAGCTTTCTTT

j_call: TRBJ1-1
v_call: TRBV30
clone_size: -
d_call: -
cdr3_aa: CAWSLGPMNTEAFF
cdr3_nt: TGTGCCTGGAGCCTGGGGCCAATGAACACTGAAGCTTTCTTT

j_call: TRBJ1-3
v_call: TRBV15
clone_size: -
d_call: TRBD1
cdr3_aa: CATSRVWTGYGNTIYF
cdr3_nt: TGTGCCACCAGCAGAGTCTGGACAGGGTATGGAAACACCATATATTTT

j_call: TRBJ1-2
v_call: TRBV12-5
clone_size: -
d_call: -
cdr3_aa: CASGSPPGGYTF
cdr3_nt: TGTGCTAGTGGTTCGCCTCCAGGGGGCTACACCTTC

j_call: TRBJ1-1
v_call: TRBV7-6
clone_size: -
d_call: TRBD1
cdr3_aa: CASSPRNRGLRDTEAFF
cdr3_nt: TGTGCCAGCAGCCCTAGAAACAGGGGGCTGCGGGACACTGAAGCTTTCTTT

j_call: TRBJ2-2
v_call: TRBV27
clone_size: -
d_call: TRBD1
cdr3_aa: CASSLKQGTGELFF
cdr3_nt: TGTGCCAGCAGTTTAAAACAGGGGACCGGGGAGCTGTTTTTT

j_call: TRBJ1-2
v_call: TRBV5-1
clone_size: -
d_call: TRBD1
cdr3_aa: CASSPGQDFGYGYTF
cdr3_nt: TGCGCCAGCAGCCCCGGACAGGATTTCGGGTATGGCTACACCTTC

j_call: TRBJ1-2
v_call: TRBV6-1
clone_size: few
d_call: -
cdr3_aa: CASSEVGGGGGYTF
cdr3_nt: TGTGCCAGCAGTGAAGTAGGGGGGGGCGGTGGCTACACCTTC

j_call: TRBJ2-3
v_call: TRBV7-9
clone_size: -
d_call: -
cdr3_aa: CASSLRLTDTQYF
cdr3_nt: TGTGCCAGCAGCCTGAGACTCACAGATACGCAGTATTTT

j_call: TRBJ1-2
v_call: TRBV28
clone_size: once
d_call: -
cdr3_aa: CASSPRTGLGYTF
cdr3_nt: TGTGCCAGCAGCCCGAGAACAGGGCTTGGCTACACCTTC

j_call: TRBJ1-3
v_call: TRBV19
clone_size: -
d_call: -
cdr3_aa: CASRAELSGNTIYF
cdr3_nt: TGTGCCAGTAGGGCGGAACTCTCTGGAAACACCATATATTTT

j_call: TRBJ2-3
v_call: TRBV15
clone_size: -
d_call: TRBD2
cdr3_aa: CATSTLGGLAGDTDTQYF
cdr3_nt: TGTGCCACCAGCACCCTCGGGGGACTAGCGGGGGACACAGATACGCAGTATTTT

j_call: TRBJ2-7
v_call: TRBV5-6
clone_size: -
d_call: TRBD1
cdr3_aa: CASSSGQGTYEQYF
cdr3_nt: TGTGCCAGCAGCTCGGGACAGGGGACCTACGAGCAGTACTTC

j_call: TRBJ1-1
v_call: TRBV18
clone_size: -
d_call: -
cdr3_aa: CASSPSTGLGNTEAFF
cdr3_nt: TGTGCCAGCTCACCCTCGACAGGACTCGGGAACACTGAAGCTTTCTTT

j_call: TRBJ2-7
v_call: TRBV10-3
clone_size: -
d_call: -
cdr3_aa: CATAFSSRGAEQYF
cdr3_nt: TGTGCCACCGCCTTCAGCAGTCGAGGCGCCGAGCAGTACTTC

j_call: TRBJ2-7
v_call: TRBV11-3
clone_size: -
d_call: TRBD1
cdr3_aa: CASSRDRDLAEQYF
cdr3_nt: TGTGCCAGCAGCAGGGACAGGGACCTCGCCGAGCAGTACTTC

j_call: TRBJ2-7
v_call: TRBV19
clone_size: -
d_call: TRBD1
cdr3_aa: CASSITGVRGEQYF
cdr3_nt: TGTGCCAGTAGTATTACAGGGGTTAGAGGCGAGCAGTACTTC

j_call: TRBJ1-5
v_call: TRBV19
clone_size: -
d_call: TRBD1
cdr3_aa: CASRLDRVDNQPQHF
cdr3_nt: TGTGCCAGTAGACTAGACAGGGTAGACAATCAGCCCCAGCATTTT

j_call: TRBJ2-1
v_call: TRBV6-1
clone_size: once
d_call: -
cdr3_aa: CASSGAYRESGHDEQFF
cdr3_nt: TGTGCCAGCAGTGGGGCGTACAGGGAATCAGGACACGATGAGCAGTTCTTC

j_call: TRBJ1-2
v_call: TRBV23-1
clone_size: -
d_call: TRBD1
cdr3_aa: CASCPGRDRPYGYTF
cdr3_nt: TGCGCCAGCTGTCCGGGCCGGGACAGGCCCTATGGCTACACCTTC

j_call: TRBJ1-5
v_call: TRBV5-5
clone_size: -
d_call: -
cdr3_aa: CASSYGLQPQHF
cdr3_nt: TGTGCCAGCAGCTACGGACTTCAGCCCCAGCATTTT

j_call: TRBJ2-1
v_call: TRBV2
clone_size: -
d_call: TRBD2
cdr3_aa: CASSVLAGSYNEQFF
cdr3_nt: TGTGCCAGCAGTGTATTAGCGGGGTCCTACAATGAGCAGTTCTTC

j_call: TRBJ1-1
v_call: TRBV19
clone_size: -
d_call: -
cdr3_aa: CASSEQGGIEAFF
cdr3_nt: TGTGCCAGTAGTGAACAGGGAGGGATTGAAGCTTTCTTT

j_call: TRBJ2-1
v_call: TRBV5-6
clone_size: -
d_call: TRBD2
cdr3_aa: CASSPRDSGGANEQFF
cdr3_nt: TGTGCCAGCAGCCCTCGGGATAGCGGGGGGGCCAATGAGCAGTTCTTC

j_call: TRBJ2-3
v_call: TRBV18
clone_size: -
d_call: -
cdr3_aa: CASSLVTGTDTQYF
cdr3_nt: TGTGCCAGCTCACTAGTTACAGGGACCGATACGCAGTATTTT

j_call: TRBJ1-2
v_call: TRBV29-1
clone_size: once
d_call: TRBD1
cdr3_aa: CSVEDRTGGGGYTF
cdr3_nt: TGCAGCGTTGAAGACCGGACAGGGGGAGGTGGCTACACCTTC

j_call: TRBJ1-2
v_call: TRBV7-9
clone_size: -
d_call: -
cdr3_aa: CASNQAPAATF
cdr3_nt: TGTGCCAGCAACCAGGCGCCGGCCGCCACCTTC

j_call: TRBJ2-5
v_call: TRBV7-6
clone_size: -
d_call: -
cdr3_aa: CASSLQPRTTGGRETQYF
cdr3_nt: TGTGCCAGCAGCTTACAGCCTAGAACCACGGGGGGCCGTGAGACCCAGTACTTC

j_call: TRBJ2-5
v_call: TRBV4-1
clone_size: -
d_call: TRBD1
cdr3_aa: CASSQDRTGAVQETQYF
cdr3_nt: TGCGCCAGCAGCCAAGATCGGACAGGGGCCGTACAAGAGACCCAGTACTTC

j_call: TRBJ1-2
v_call: TRBV3-1/TRBV3-2
clone_size: -
d_call: -
cdr3_aa: CASSPIPVTVGHGYTF
cdr3_nt: TGTGCCAGCAGCCCAATCCCCGTGACAGTAGGGCATGGCTACACCTTC

j_call: TRBJ2-1
v_call: TRBV5-1
clone_size: once
d_call: -
cdr3_aa: CASSSGRTGRVHNEQFF
cdr3_nt: TGCGCCAGCAGCTCCGGCCGGACAGGGAGGGTCCACAATGAGCAGTTCTTC

j_call: TRBJ2-1
v_call: TRBV7-2
clone_size: -
d_call: -
cdr3_aa: CASSLATGVDEQFF
cdr3_nt: TGTGCCAGCAGCTTAGCGACAGGAGTCGATGAGCAGTTCTTC

j_call: TRBJ2-3
v_call: TRBV9
clone_size: -
d_call: TRBD2
cdr3_aa: CASSFGTSGDTQYF
cdr3_nt: TGTGCCAGCAGCTTCGGGACTAGCGGCGATACGCAGTATTTT

j_call: TRBJ2-3
v_call: TRBV14
clone_size: -
d_call: TRBD2
cdr3_aa: CASNLGLAGALGDTQYF
cdr3_nt: TGTGCCAGCAACCTTGGACTAGCGGGGGCCCTAGGGGATACGCAGTATTTT

j_call: TRBJ2-7
v_call: TRBV2
clone_size: -
d_call: TRBD2
cdr3_aa: CARASGLAGYEQYF
cdr3_nt: TGTGCCAGAGCCTCTGGACTAGCGGGGTACGAGCAGTACTTC